This TCR beta chain was retrieved from a study of shared clonotypes between healthy human individuals. Clones were sequenced by immunoSEQ multiplex PCR, and TCRdb holds only the in-frame ones, with some missing. The sample lists over 950,000 clones, approximately 80% occurring once. Trimming removed 4 bases from V and 4 bases from J, with 20 bases in between. The CDR3 consists of 16 residues. The V gene's germline CDR1 is MDHEN and CDR2 SYDVKM. The origin of this receptor is a man between 18 and 35 years old in good health. Some clones in this sample may be carry-over from other donors' samples. Source material: memory CD4+ T cells from PBMCs. Subset indicated: CD45RA-negative fraction. The genes are TRBV28 and TRBJ2-7; D might be TRBD2 (6 bases). CDR3 protein: CASSYPGRSGGYEQYF. Written as DNA, the CDR3 is TGTGCCAGCAGTTACCCTGGGCGTAGCGGAGGGTACGAGCAGTACTTC.